The source of this T cell receptor (beta chain) is a study of early T cells in non-severe SARS-CoV-2 infection. At the level of the study: With bulk RNA from unsorted whole blood as input, sequencing yielded unpaired chains.

MiXCR was run by TCRdb on the 5' RACE reads, yielding one entry per CDR3 protein. The sample holds about 23,000 distinct CDR3 sequences, approximately 5% seen once. The study's findings and limits: Matching with VDJdb favored anti-spike CD8 responses (missing private and CD4 specificities).

This clonotype was seen ten or more times. Its antigen is unknown. The CDR3 length is 13 residues. V lost 1 base and J lost 7, with 11 bases in between. The V gene's germline CDR1 is SGHNT and CDR2 YYREEE (reference sequence). The source of this sequence is an adult who was a healthcare worker with PCR-confirmed SARS-CoV-2 infection or an uninfected control (not recorded which). Input material: whole blood. The chain has TRBV5-4 and TRBJ1-2, with D maybe TRBD1 (5 bases). CDR3 nucleotide sequence: TGTGCCAGCAGCTTGAAGGGGCGGGGTGGCTACACCTTC. This translates into CASSLKGRGGYTF.